This T cell receptor beta chain comes out of a study of early stage breast cancer tumors. The overall study: ER+/PR+/HER2- status applied to about 70% of the 16 invasive breast tumors.

Assay used: immunoSEQ multiplex PCR; TCRdb lists only in-frame clones, some missing. The sample holds some 58,000 clones, 60% to 85% seen once. As regards this clone: What it recognizes is unknown.

CDR3 length: 11 amino acids. CDR1 and CDR2 from the germline V gene are MGHDK and SYGVNS. Whole-study findings and limits: Comparing each tissue with blood distinguished tumor from normal in about 90% of the 16 patients. Compared with adjacent normal breast, tumors showed about 2.3-fold denser, more clonal T cells.

The V and J genes are TRBV25-1 and TRBJ2-7; 7 bases line up with TRBD2. Sequenced: blood. The clonotype originates from a person aged 25 to 40 with breast cancer. The CDR3 coding sequence is TGTGCTAGCGGGCAGGGAGTCGAGCAGTACTTC. Its translation is CASGQGVEQYF.